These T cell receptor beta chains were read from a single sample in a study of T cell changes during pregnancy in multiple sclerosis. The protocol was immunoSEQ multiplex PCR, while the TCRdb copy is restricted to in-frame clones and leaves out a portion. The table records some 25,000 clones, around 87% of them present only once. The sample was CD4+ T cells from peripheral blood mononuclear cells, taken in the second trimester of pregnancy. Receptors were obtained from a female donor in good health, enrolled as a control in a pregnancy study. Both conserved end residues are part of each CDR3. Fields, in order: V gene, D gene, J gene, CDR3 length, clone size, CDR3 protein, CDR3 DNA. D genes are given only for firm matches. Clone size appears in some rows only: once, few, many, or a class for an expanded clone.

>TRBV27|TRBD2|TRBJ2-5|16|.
CASSSLLAGQQETQYF
TGTGCCAGCAGTTCCCTACTAGCGGGACAACAAGAGACCCAGTACTTC
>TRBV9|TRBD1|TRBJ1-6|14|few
CASSSGDSHSPLHF
TGTGCCAGCAGCTCTGGGGACAGCCATTCACCCCTCCACTTT
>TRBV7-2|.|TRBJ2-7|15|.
CASSLGGASRYEQYF
TGTGCCAGCAGCCTTGGGGGGGCTAGCCGGTACGAGCAGTACTTC
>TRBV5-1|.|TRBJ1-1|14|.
CASSLQGMNTEAFF
TGCGCCAGCAGTCTGCAGGGGATGAACACTGAAGCTTTCTTT
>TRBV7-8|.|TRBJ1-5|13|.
CASSLAVGKPQHF
TGTGCCAGCAGCTTAGCCGTCGGGAAGCCCCAGCATTTT
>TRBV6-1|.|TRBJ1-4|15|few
CASSESWGGGEKLFF
TGTGCCAGCAGTGAATCTTGGGGAGGGGGTGAAAAACTGTTTTTT
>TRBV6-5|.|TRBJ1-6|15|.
CASSYTTGYNSPLHF
TGTGCCAGCAGTTACACAACAGGGTATAATTCACCCCTCCACTTT
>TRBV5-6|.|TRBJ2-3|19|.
CASSLVVGPSGEYTDTQYF
TGTGCCAGCAGCTTGGTGGTCGGGCCGTCAGGGGAATACACAGATACGCAGTATTTT
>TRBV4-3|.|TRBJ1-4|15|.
CASSQDRSTNEKLFF
TGCGCCAGCAGCCAAGACAGGTCAACTAATGAAAAACTGTTTTTT
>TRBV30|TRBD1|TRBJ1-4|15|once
CAWSAGQGANEKLFF
TGTGCCTGGAGTGCCGGACAGGGAGCTAATGAAAAACTGTTTTTT
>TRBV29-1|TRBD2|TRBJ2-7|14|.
CSVVPGLAGYEQYF
TGCAGCGTAGTCCCGGGACTAGCGGGGTACGAGCAGTACTTC
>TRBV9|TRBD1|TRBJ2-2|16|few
CASSPTGTANTGELFF
TGTGCCAGCAGCCCAACCGGGACAGCGAACACCGGGGAGCTGTTTTTT
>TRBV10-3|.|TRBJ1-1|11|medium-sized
CAIKEDTEAFF
TGTGCCATCAAAGAGGACACTGAAGCTTTCTTT
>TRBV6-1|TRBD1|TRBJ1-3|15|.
CASSETGAVGNTIYF
TGTGCCAGCAGCGAGACAGGGGCGGTTGGAAACACCATATATTTT
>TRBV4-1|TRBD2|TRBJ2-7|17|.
CASSQAGLAGGAYEQYF
TGCGCCAGCAGCCAAGCCGGACTAGCGGGAGGAGCCTACGAGCAGTACTTC
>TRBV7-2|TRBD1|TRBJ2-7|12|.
CASSRTGGEQYF
TGTGCCAGCAGCCGGACAGGGGGCGAGCAGTACTTC
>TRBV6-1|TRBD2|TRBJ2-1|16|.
CASSAGLAGVTGEQFF
TGTGCCAGCAGTGCAGGACTAGCGGGAGTAACGGGGGAGCAGTTCTTC
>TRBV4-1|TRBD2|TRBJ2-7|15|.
CASSQVGGEFYEQYF
TGCGCCAGCAGCCAAGTCGGGGGGGAATTCTACGAGCAGTACTTC
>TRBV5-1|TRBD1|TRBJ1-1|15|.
CASSLGDRLNTEAFF
TGCGCCAGCAGCTTGGGGGACAGATTGAACACTGAAGCTTTCTTT
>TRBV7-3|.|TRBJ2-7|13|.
CASSLALAGEQYF
TGTGCCAGCAGCTTAGCCCTAGCTGGCGAGCAGTACTTC
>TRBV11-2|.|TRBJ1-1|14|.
CASSFNSPNTEAFF
TGTGCCAGCAGCTTCAACAGCCCGAACACTGAAGCTTTCTTT
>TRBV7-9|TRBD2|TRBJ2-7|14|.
CASSAQSGIPEQYF
TGTGCCAGCAGCGCCCAGAGCGGGATCCCCGAGCAGTACTTC
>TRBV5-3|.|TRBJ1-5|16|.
CARSQVLDRNDQPQHF
TGTGCCAGAAGCCAAGTTCTCGACAGGAACGATCAGCCCCAGCATTTT
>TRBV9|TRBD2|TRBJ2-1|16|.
CASSVRGGASYNEQFF
TGTGCCAGCAGCGTACGCGGGGGGGCCTCCTACAATGAGCAGTTCTTC
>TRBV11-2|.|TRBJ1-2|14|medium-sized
CASSPLSGGYGYTF
TGTGCCAGCAGCCCCCTGTCGGGGGGCTATGGCTACACCTTC
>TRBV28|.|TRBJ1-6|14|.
CASSLVQGNSPLHF
TGTGCCAGCAGTTTGGTCCAGGGGAATTCACCCCTCCACTTT
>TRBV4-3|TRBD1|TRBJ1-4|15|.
CASSQGRGVNEKLFF
TGCGCCAGCAGCCAGGGCAGGGGGGTCAATGAAAAACTGTTTTTT
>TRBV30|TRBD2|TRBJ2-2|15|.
CAWRGVSGRAGELFF
TGTGCCTGGAGGGGTGTGAGCGGGAGGGCCGGGGAGCTGTTTTTT
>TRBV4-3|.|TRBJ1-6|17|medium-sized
CASSQDGPGLFFSPLHF
TGCGCCAGCAGCCAAGATGGACCGGGACTGTTCTTTTCACCCCTCCACTTT
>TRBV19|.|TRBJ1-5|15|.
CASSPQGSVNQPQHF
TGTGCCAGTAGTCCGCAAGGGAGCGTCAATCAGCCCCAGCATTTT
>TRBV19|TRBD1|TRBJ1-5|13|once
CASRYRGTQPQHF
TGTGCCAGTAGATACAGGGGAACCCAGCCCCAGCATTTT
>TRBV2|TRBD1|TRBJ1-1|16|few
CASSEAGQGDNTEAFF
TGTGCCAGCAGTGAAGCGGGGCAGGGGGATAACACTGAAGCTTTCTTT
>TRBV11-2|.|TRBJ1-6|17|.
CASSLGRGGAFNSPLHF
TGTGCCAGCAGCTTAGGGAGGGGAGGGGCTTTCAATTCACCCCTCCACTTT
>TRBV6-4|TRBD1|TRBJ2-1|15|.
CASSDSKQGRDEQFF
TGTGCCAGCAGTGACTCGAAACAGGGGAGAGATGAGCAGTTCTTC
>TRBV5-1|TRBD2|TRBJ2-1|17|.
CASSLSTSGLTYNEQFF
TGCGCCAGCAGCTTGTCGACTAGCGGGCTCACCTACAATGAGCAGTTCTTC
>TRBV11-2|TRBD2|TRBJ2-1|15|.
CASSLAAGVINEQFF
TGTGCCAGCAGCTTAGCAGCGGGAGTCATTAATGAGCAGTTCTTC
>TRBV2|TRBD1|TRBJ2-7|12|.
CASRDSFYEQYF
TGTGCCAGCCGGGACAGCTTCTACGAGCAGTACTTC
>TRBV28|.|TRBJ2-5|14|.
CASSPRYNQETQYF
TGTGCCAGCAGCCCACGATACAACCAAGAGACCCAGTACTTC
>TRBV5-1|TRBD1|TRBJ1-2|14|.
CASSLAGTGNGYTF
TGCGCCAGCAGCTTGGCCGGGACAGGGAATGGCTACACCTTC
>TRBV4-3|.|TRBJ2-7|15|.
CASSQDRRGVDEQYF
TGCGCCAGCAGCCAAGATAGGAGGGGCGTCGACGAGCAGTACTTC
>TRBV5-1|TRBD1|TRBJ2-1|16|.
CASSSLGGAGHNEQFF
TGCGCCAGCAGCTCGCTAGGGGGCGCTGGTCACAATGAGCAGTTCTTC